The rows below give T cell receptor beta chains drawn from one sample of a study of Graves' ophthalmopathy and Graves' hyperthyroidism. TCRdb recomputed calls from the multiplex PCR reads with MiXCR, one row per CDR3 protein. There are 650,000 to 900,000 distinct CDR3 sequences in the sample; roughly 40% occur only once, and 44% lies in the top ten. The sequencing input was peripheral blood. The receptors derive from an adult man with Graves' ophthalmopathy. CDR3s leave out the opening cysteine and the closing phenylalanine or tryptophan. Fields, in order: D gene, V gene, clone size, CDR3 protein. The D gene is left open where the match is weak. Clone size is stated in some rows and not others, as once, few, many or a class when expanded.

D: TRBD1
V: TRBV2
size: few
CDR3: ASSLSPGQGTYGYT

D: -
V: TRBV20-1
size: -
CDR3: SAGRGAGNTIY

D: -
V: TRBV12-3/TRBV12-4
size: many
CDR3: ASSFGAGYT

D: -
V: TRBV6-1
size: many
CDR3: ASSGGWETQY

D: -
V: TRBV19
size: -
CDR3: ASSDNRPDSYEQY

D: -
V: TRBV19
size: many
CDR3: ASSRATDMGNQPQH

D: -
V: TRBV9
size: many
CDR3: ASSVVNGELF

D: -
V: TRBV9
size: -
CDR3: ASSFGNLQTSYEQY

D: TRBD1
V: TRBV14
size: few
CDR3: ASSQSGQGLYPEAF

D: TRBD1
V: TRBV25-1
size: -
CDR3: ASSLAGGKPLNTEAF

D: -
V: TRBV11-2
size: -
CDR3: ASSQPAKGGEKLF

D: -
V: TRBV7-9
size: -
CDR3: ASSLLAIGGAGANVLT

D: TRBD1
V: TRBV25-1
size: -
CDR3: ASSQGPGGYGYT

D: -
V: TRBV29-1
size: -
CDR3: SVSKGNTIY

D: TRBD1
V: TRBV19
size: -
CDR3: ASSTDRVGAEAF

D: TRBD1
V: TRBV7-9
size: -
CDR3: ASTQQGDNSPLH

D: -
V: TRBV29-1
size: many
CDR3: SVERYNQETQY

D: -
V: TRBV11-2
size: few
CDR3: ASSHDRASYEQY

D: TRBD1
V: TRBV19
size: many
CDR3: ASSNRGPSNQPQH